This T cell receptor (beta chain) is drawn from a study of shared clonotypes between healthy human individuals. Germline V CDR1 and CDR2: MNHNY, SVGAGI (reference sequence). The length of the CDR3 is 14 residues. V was cut by 5 bases and J by 6 bases, with 13 bases left in between. Regarding the study as a whole: Generation probability values for non-shared clonotypes were lower than those for clonotypes shared by all four donors. Researchers sampled blood only, noting tissue repertoires likely differ.

Researchers ran the assay at a deep level. Assay used: immunoSEQ multiplex PCR; TCRdb lists only in-frame clones, some missing. This sample yields some 2,100,000 clones, of which nearly 97% are seen a single time; roughly 0.13% belongs to the top ten. The CD4+ fraction was divided into a CD45RA+ naive subset and a CD45RA-negative memory subset. As for this clone: Its antigen is as yet unknown.

The receptor was derived from a man younger than 35 in good health. J is TRBJ1-4 and V is TRBV6-6, with D perhaps matching TRBD1 (5 bases). Sequenced: naive CD4+ T cells sorted from blood. The subset: CD45RA+ positively selected. The CDR3 loop is CASSSGGGYEKLFF. The CDR3 DNA reads as TGTGCCAGCAGTAGTGGGGGGGGATATGAAAAACTGTTTTTT.